The 3 T cell receptor beta chains in this list originate from one sample, sequenced in a study of blood T cell repertoires in COVID-19 (dated by TCRdb to about 2020). Library generation was performed with the immunoSEQ multiplex PCR assay. In TCRdb, the immuneACCESS table is reduced to in-frame sequences with V and J assigned. These tables do not hold every clone; where another copy was compared, an unresolved V gene accounts for under half, and the others remain unexplained. This sample holds a few hundred thousand clones; around 90% were observed only once. The top ten hold 2% to 2.5% of the sample. The sample taken for sequencing was peripheral blood. The receptors stem from a woman aged 45-65 years who had recovered from COVID-19.

CDR3 DNA: TGTGCCAGCACCCAGGGGGGTGAAAAACTGTTTTTT. Its translation is CASTQGGEKLFF. V gene TRBV2 combines with J gene TRBJ1-4; 7 bases agree with TRBD1. J gave up 7 bases and V 7 bases, and 3 bases lay outside the gene matches. CDR1 and CDR2 (germline): SNHLY, FYNNEI. This CDR3 is built from 12 residues.

This CDR3 reads CASSESENSGYEQYF. The CDR3 nucleotides are TGCGCCAGCAGTGAGTCGGAAAATAGCGGGTACGAGCAGTACTTC. This chain connects TRBV10-2 to TRBJ2-7, with 7 bases fitting TRBD2. CDR3 length: 15 amino acids. Germline V gene lookup returns CDR1 WSHSY and CDR2 SAAADI. V shed 0 bases and J 4 bases; nucleotides not matched to a gene: 6.

In this sample, this clone turned up once. CDR3 residues: CASSLDRAGNTIYF. CDR3 DNA sequence: TGTGCCAGCAGCTTGGACAGGGCTGGAAACACCATATATTTT. The J gene is TRBJ1-3, the V gene TRBV7-9; TRBD1 matches 8 bases. J lost 2 bases, V lost 3 bases, and 0 bases had no gene match. The germline V gene encodes CDR1 SEHNR and CDR2 FQNEAQ (reference sequence). The CDR3 totals 14 residues.